This T cell receptor (beta chain) was retrieved from a study of blood T cells in healthy people across ages. Study context: Researchers report that template switching captured about one barcoded beta molecule per two T cells. Study-wide points: Naive T cell percentage by flow cytometry tracked strongly with beta diversity.

The table lists this clonotype with many counts. Its antigen is unidentified. A second PCR of 7 to 11 cycles used a sample-barcoded 5' primer and a J-beta primer mix. Tags on each cDNA molecule came from a template-switch adaptor with 12 random nucleotides. TCRdb redid the calling of the 5' RACE reads with MiXCR, one entry per CDR3 protein. This sample has roughly 1,500,000 distinct CDR3 sequences, with roughly 30% found just once. The V gene lost 4 bases and the J gene lost 1 base, with 11 bases spanning the gap. The CDR3 is made up of 14 amino acids. Germline V gives CDR1 LGHDT, CDR2 YNNKEL (reference sequence).

V is TRBV3-1 and J is TRBJ2-7, with D possibly TRBD2 on 5 matching bases. Sequencing was carried out using blood. This receptor was obtained from a woman aged 30 to 39 in good health. For the CDR3, the DNA is TGTGCCAGCAGCCCCGGACTGGTTTCCTACGAGCAGTACTTC. Translated: CASSPGLVSYEQYF.